The source of this TCR beta chain is a study of blood T cells in healthy people across ages. This clonotype was detected a few times. Alongside a J-beta primer mix, a sample-barcoded 5' primer served in a second PCR lasting roughly 7 to 11 cycles. TCRdb itself ran the 5' RACE reads through MiXCR, one entry per CDR3 protein. Among 900,000 to 950,000 distinct CDR3 sequences listed, 25% to 35% were seen once. Germline V gene sequence: CDR1 MDHEN, CDR2 SYDVKM. The CDR3 consists of 12 residues. With 7 bases removed from V and 3 bases from J, the gap between germline ends came to 10 bases. A further study also used this sample, focusing on T cells of mothers and their children.

The chain uses TRBV28 and TRBJ2-7; tentatively, D is TRBD1 (6 bases). The TCR originated in a woman aged 40 to 50 in good health. Sequencing used blood. The CDR3 bases are TGTGCCAGCAAAATACAGGGCTACGAGCAGTACTTC. Its protein product is CASKIQGYEQYF.